A single TCR beta chain is shown here with its context. These data come from a study of blood T cell repertoires in COVID-19. Across the whole study: From T cells, B-cell-depleted T cells, or PBMCs came the material, which was cDNA or gDNA.

Between the trimmed V and J ends, which lost 4 bases and 8 bases, there was a span of 19 bases. This CDR3 has 16 residues. The V gene's germline CDR1 is KGHDR and CDR2 SFDVKD. Generated by immunoSEQ multiplex PCR, the TCRdb table keeps only in-frame clones and is missing some. In the table there are 170,000 or so clones, 85% to 90% of which are singletons. The specimen sequenced was peripheral blood. This TCR derives from a man aged 45 to 65 with active or convalescent COVID-19. The chain employs TRBV24-1 and TRBJ1-4; D might be TRBD1 (5 bases). The CDR3, as DNA: TGTGCCACCAGTGAGCCCACGGGGGGACGAAGCGAAAAACTGTTTTTT. Translating it yields CATSEPTGGRSEKLFF.